A selection of T cell receptor beta chains follows, all from one sample in a study of T cells in localized non-small cell lung cancer. The data were produced by immunoSEQ multiplex PCR, yet TCRdb's version contains in-frame clones alone and is incomplete. The sample yields about 1,400 clones, about 20% seen once. Sample: normal lung tissue next to the tumor, taken before any cancer treatment. The source is a female donor older than 55 with stage I squamous cell lung carcinoma. The CDR3 runs from the conserved cysteine through the conserved F or W. The D gene is left open where the match is weak. Clone size is stated in some rows and not others, as once, few, many or a class when expanded.

d_gene: TRBD2
j_gene: TRBJ2-1
abundance: few
v_gene: TRBV6-8
CDR3nt: TGTGCCAGCAGTTACCCCTCCGCGGGGGGGAAATACAATGAGCAGTTCTTC
CDR3aa: CASSYPSAGGKYNEQFF

d_gene: NA
j_gene: TRBJ1-1
abundance: NA
v_gene: TRBV18
CDR3nt: TGTGCCAGCTCACCGGACAGCCTGAACACTGAAGCTTTCTTT
CDR3aa: CASSPDSLNTEAFF

d_gene: TRBD2
j_gene: TRBJ2-5
abundance: NA
v_gene: TRBV18
CDR3nt: TGTGCCAGCTCACCGTCTAGCGGGATGGAGACCCAGTACTTC
CDR3aa: CASSPSSGMETQYF

d_gene: TRBD2
j_gene: TRBJ2-7
abundance: NA
v_gene: TRBV6-8
CDR3nt: TGTGCCAGCAGACCCGGGACTAGCGAAACGGGGCAGTACTTC
CDR3aa: CASRPGTSETGQYF

d_gene: TRBD1
j_gene: TRBJ2-3
abundance: NA
v_gene: TRBV19
CDR3nt: TGTGCCAGTAGTATGGGACAGGGGGCCCCAGATACGCAGTATTTT
CDR3aa: CASSMGQGAPDTQYF

d_gene: NA
j_gene: TRBJ1-3
abundance: hyperexpanded
v_gene: TRBV11-3
CDR3nt: TGTGCCAGCAGCGCCGACACTGGGAGCTCTGGAAACACCATATATTTT
CDR3aa: CASSADTGSSGNTIYF

d_gene: TRBD1
j_gene: TRBJ1-4
abundance: few
v_gene: TRBV11-3
CDR3nt: TGTGCCAGCAGCTTTAAGGGGACAGGCCAGAATGAAAAACTGTTTTTT
CDR3aa: CASSFKGTGQNEKLFF

d_gene: NA
j_gene: TRBJ1-2
abundance: few
v_gene: TRBV11-3
CDR3nt: TGTGCCAGCAGCTTAACCGATGGAGGACCCTATGGCTACACCTTC
CDR3aa: CASSLTDGGPYGYTF

d_gene: TRBD2
j_gene: TRBJ2-3
abundance: NA
v_gene: TRBV11-3
CDR3nt: TGTGCCAGCAGCTCGGGAGGGGGGAGAGATACGCAGTATTTT
CDR3aa: CASSSGGGRDTQYF

d_gene: TRBD1
j_gene: TRBJ1-1
abundance: once
v_gene: TRBV5-1
CDR3nt: TGCGCCAGCAGCTTTGGTTGGGACAGCCTAAAAGGTACTGAAGCTTTCTTT
CDR3aa: CASSFGWDSLKGTEAFF

d_gene: NA
j_gene: TRBJ2-5
abundance: NA
v_gene: TRBV11-3
CDR3nt: TGTGCCAGCAGCCAAGTTGGACCTCAAGAGACCCAGTACTTC
CDR3aa: CASSQVGPQETQYF

d_gene: TRBD1
j_gene: TRBJ1-4
abundance: NA
v_gene: TRBV6-8
CDR3nt: TGTGCCAGCAGCCTCGACAGGGAGGGAGAAAAACTGTTTTTT
CDR3aa: CASSLDREGEKLFF

d_gene: NA
j_gene: TRBJ2-3
abundance: NA
v_gene: TRBV29-1
CDR3nt: TGCAGCGTTGCGCTGGGAAGGGGCTTGGCAGATACGCAGTATTTT
CDR3aa: CSVALGRGLADTQYF

d_gene: TRBD1
j_gene: TRBJ2-1
abundance: NA
v_gene: TRBV29-1
CDR3nt: TGCAGCGTTGACCCCCCGGGACAGGTAGGCAATGAGCAGTTCTTC
CDR3aa: CSVDPPGQVGNEQFF

d_gene: NA
j_gene: TRBJ1-4
abundance: few
v_gene: TRBV23-1
CDR3nt: TGCGCCAGCAGCCCCGGACCTAATGAAAAACTGTTTTTT
CDR3aa: CASSPGPNEKLFF

d_gene: NA
j_gene: TRBJ1-5
abundance: NA
v_gene: TRBV30
CDR3nt: TGTGCCTGGGGAGGTGGGGATCAGCCCCAGCATTTT
CDR3aa: CAWGGGDQPQHF

d_gene: NA
j_gene: TRBJ2-3
abundance: NA
v_gene: TRBV28
CDR3nt: TGTGCCAGCAGTTTACCAACCCAACTCACAGATACGCAGTATTTT
CDR3aa: CASSLPTQLTDTQYF

d_gene: TRBD1
j_gene: TRBJ2-7
abundance: NA
v_gene: TRBV5-1
CDR3nt: TGCGCCAGCAGCGACCGGACAGGGCCCTACGAGCAGTACTTC
CDR3aa: CASSDRTGPYEQYF

d_gene: TRBD2
j_gene: TRBJ2-7
abundance: NA
v_gene: TRBV19
CDR3nt: TGTGCCAGTAGTATTAGCGGGGGGACCTACGAGCAGTACTTC
CDR3aa: CASSISGGTYEQYF

d_gene: NA
j_gene: TRBJ1-5
abundance: NA
v_gene: TRBV6-8
CDR3nt: TGTGCCAGCAGTCTTGACAGGCCCCCCGGACAGCCCCAGCATTTT
CDR3aa: CASSLDRPPGQPQHF

d_gene: TRBD2
j_gene: TRBJ2-7
abundance: NA
v_gene: TRBV14
CDR3nt: TGTGCCAGCAGCATTCTAGCGGGACATGGCTACGAGCAGTACTTC
CDR3aa: CASSILAGHGYEQYF

d_gene: NA
j_gene: TRBJ1-4
abundance: medium-sized
v_gene: TRBV6-8
CDR3nt: TGTGCCAGCAGTGACCCTGAGACAGATGAAAAACTGTTTTTT
CDR3aa: CASSDPETDEKLFF

d_gene: NA
j_gene: TRBJ2-5
abundance: NA
v_gene: TRBV25-1
CDR3nt: TGTGCCAGCAGTGAATATCCTAGGAAAGAGACCCAGTACTTC
CDR3aa: CASSEYPRKETQYF

d_gene: NA
j_gene: TRBJ2-3
abundance: large
v_gene: TRBV6-8
CDR3nt: TGTGCCAGCAGTTACGAGTCCTGGGCAGGGTCGGAAGATACGCAGTATTTT
CDR3aa: CASSYESWAGSEDTQYF

d_gene: TRBD1
j_gene: TRBJ1-1
abundance: few
v_gene: TRBV18
CDR3nt: TGTGCCAGCTCACCCACAGGGGGCTTGAATGGTGAAGCTTTCTTT
CDR3aa: CASSPTGGLNGEAFF

d_gene: NA
j_gene: TRBJ2-1
abundance: NA
v_gene: TRBV19
CDR3nt: TGTGCCAGTAGTGCGGACTCCCTCAGCCCCGTCAATGAGCAGTTCTTC
CDR3aa: CASSADSLSPVNEQFF

d_gene: TRBD2
j_gene: TRBJ2-3
abundance: medium-sized
v_gene: TRBV11-3
CDR3nt: TGTGCCAGCAGTCACGGACTAGCGGGAGCAAGAACAGATACGCAGTATTTT
CDR3aa: CASSHGLAGARTDTQYF

d_gene: NA
j_gene: TRBJ1-5
abundance: NA
v_gene: TRBV28
CDR3nt: TGTGCCTCAAGTCGAACAGTTAGCAATCAGCCCCAGCATTTT
CDR3aa: CASSRTVSNQPQHF

d_gene: TRBD2
j_gene: TRBJ2-7
abundance: NA
v_gene: TRBV6-8
CDR3nt: TGTGCCAGTCGTCAGGGACTAGAATGGCACGAGCAGTACTTC
CDR3aa: CASRQGLEWHEQYF

d_gene: NA
j_gene: TRBJ2-1
abundance: few
v_gene: TRBV6-8
CDR3nt: TGTGCCAGCAGTCCCCAGGGGGGCATCTACAATGAGCAGTTCTTC
CDR3aa: CASSPQGGIYNEQFF

d_gene: NA
j_gene: TRBJ2-7
abundance: few
v_gene: TRBV6-8
CDR3nt: TGTGCCAGCAGTTCCCTAACGGGCTACGAGCAGTACTTC
CDR3aa: CASSSLTGYEQYF

d_gene: NA
j_gene: TRBJ2-2
abundance: NA
v_gene: TRBV11-3
CDR3nt: TGTGCCAGCAGCTTGACTAGGGGGTCCGTCGGGGAGCTGTTTTTT
CDR3aa: CASSLTRGSVGELFF

d_gene: TRBD2
j_gene: TRBJ2-6
abundance: once
v_gene: TRBV19
CDR3nt: TGTGCCAGTACTAAAGCGGGGGGAGCCGGGGCCAACGTCCTGACTTTC
CDR3aa: CASTKAGGAGANVLTF

d_gene: NA
j_gene: TRBJ1-3
abundance: NA
v_gene: TRBV10-2
CDR3nt: TGCGCCAGCAGTGAGCTCGAGGGTGGAAACACCATATATTTT
CDR3aa: CASSELEGGNTIYF

d_gene: TRBD1
j_gene: TRBJ1-5
abundance: few
v_gene: TRBV28
CDR3nt: TGTGCCAGCAGTTTGCCTCCTCCGGGGACAGCGGAAGGCAATCAGCCCCAGCATTTT
CDR3aa: CASSLPPPGTAEGNQPQHF

d_gene: NA
j_gene: TRBJ1-5
abundance: NA
v_gene: TRBV6-8
CDR3nt: TGTGCCAGCAGCTCCCCGGTCACCAGGGGTCAGCCCCAGCATTTT
CDR3aa: CASSSPVTRGQPQHF

d_gene: TRBD2
j_gene: TRBJ2-6
abundance: NA
v_gene: TRBV28
CDR3nt: TGTGCCAGCACGTTAGCGGGAGGCTCGTCGTCTGGGGCCAACGTCCTGACTTTC
CDR3aa: CASTLAGGSSSGANVLTF

d_gene: NA
j_gene: TRBJ1-6
abundance: medium-sized
v_gene: TRBV11-3
CDR3nt: TGTGCCAGCAGCCCAAGACAGGCGGGTTCACCCCTCCACTTT
CDR3aa: CASSPRQAGSPLHF

d_gene: TRBD1
j_gene: TRBJ2-7
abundance: NA
v_gene: TRBV9
CDR3nt: TGTGCCAGCAGCGTAGGTGGGACAGGCTCCTCCGAGCAGTACTTC
CDR3aa: CASSVGGTGSSEQYF

d_gene: TRBD1
j_gene: TRBJ2-1
abundance: large
v_gene: TRBV15
CDR3nt: TGTGCCACCAGCAGAGATTCTTACGACAGGGACGAGCAGTTCTTC
CDR3aa: CATSRDSYDRDEQFF

d_gene: NA
j_gene: TRBJ2-5
abundance: NA
v_gene: TRBV19
CDR3nt: TGTGCCAGTAGTTTGAGGGGTTGGGAAGAGACCCAGTACTTC
CDR3aa: CASSLRGWEETQYF

d_gene: NA
j_gene: TRBJ1-5
abundance: few
v_gene: TRBV6-1
CDR3nt: TGTGCCAGCAGTGAAGCGATGTACGGTAGCAATCAGCCCCAGCATTTT
CDR3aa: CASSEAMYGSNQPQHF

d_gene: NA
j_gene: TRBJ1-1
abundance: NA
v_gene: TRBV23-1
CDR3nt: TGCGCCAGCAGCGGGGACACTAACACTGAAGCTTTCTTT
CDR3aa: CASSGDTNTEAFF

d_gene: NA
j_gene: TRBJ2-7
abundance: medium-sized
v_gene: TRBV6-8
CDR3nt: TGTGCCAGCAGTCCTACAGGGCCCGAGCAGTACTTC
CDR3aa: CASSPTGPEQYF

d_gene: NA
j_gene: TRBJ2-1
abundance: NA
v_gene: TRBV29-1
CDR3nt: TGCAGCGGCTCTGAAAGCCCGGGGAATGAGCAGTTCTTC
CDR3aa: CSGSESPGNEQFF

d_gene: NA
j_gene: TRBJ1-5
abundance: NA
v_gene: TRBV19
CDR3nt: TGTGCCAGTAGTATGGGTACGGCCAGCAATCAGCCCCAGCATTTT
CDR3aa: CASSMGTASNQPQHF

d_gene: NA
j_gene: TRBJ1-5
abundance: NA
v_gene: TRBV11-3
CDR3nt: TGTGCCAGCAGCTTCGTATCAGGGGTGGGTCAGCCCCAGCATTTT
CDR3aa: CASSFVSGVGQPQHF

d_gene: TRBD1
j_gene: TRBJ2-7
abundance: NA
v_gene: TRBV5-1
CDR3nt: TGCGCCAGCAGCTTGGCCCCGGGACAGGGCTACGAGCAGTACTTC
CDR3aa: CASSLAPGQGYEQYF

d_gene: NA
j_gene: TRBJ1-1
abundance: few
v_gene: TRBV19
CDR3nt: TGTGCCAGTAGTATTTTGCAGGGGTCGACTGAAGCTTTCTTT
CDR3aa: CASSILQGSTEAFF

d_gene: NA
j_gene: TRBJ1-2
abundance: many
v_gene: TRBV7-4
CDR3nt: TGTGCCAGCAGGCCCGGTCATAGGGATGGCTACACCTTC
CDR3aa: CASRPGHRDGYTF

d_gene: TRBD1
j_gene: TRBJ2-3
abundance: NA
v_gene: TRBV19
CDR3nt: TGTGCCAGTAGTATGGGACAGGGCCTAGATACGCAGTATTTT
CDR3aa: CASSMGQGLDTQYF

d_gene: NA
j_gene: TRBJ2-7
abundance: NA
v_gene: TRBV28
CDR3nt: TGTGCCAGCAGCCCCGGGTTTCCCTACGAGCAGTACTTC
CDR3aa: CASSPGFPYEQYF

d_gene: TRBD2
j_gene: TRBJ2-5
abundance: NA
v_gene: TRBV9
CDR3nt: TGTGCCAGCAGCGTAGGGGCTAGCGGTCCAGAGACCCAGTACTTC
CDR3aa: CASSVGASGPETQYF

d_gene: NA
j_gene: TRBJ2-7
abundance: few
v_gene: TRBV9
CDR3nt: TGTGCCAGCAGCGTAGCTAACGGCGACTACGAGCAGTACTTC
CDR3aa: CASSVANGDYEQYF

d_gene: TRBD1
j_gene: TRBJ2-7
abundance: large
v_gene: TRBV6-8
CDR3nt: TGTGCCAGCAGTTACTCGACAGGGCAAGGAGACGAGCAGTACTTC
CDR3aa: CASSYSTGQGDEQYF

d_gene: NA
j_gene: TRBJ1-1
abundance: NA
v_gene: TRBV11-3
CDR3nt: TGTGCCAGCAGCCAGGGCCTCCGGGACATTAACACTGAAGCTTTCTTT
CDR3aa: CASSQGLRDINTEAFF

d_gene: NA
j_gene: TRBJ1-1
abundance: few
v_gene: TRBV6-8
CDR3nt: TGTGCCAGCAGTTACGACACTTACACTGAAGCTTTCTTT
CDR3aa: CASSYDTYTEAFF

d_gene: TRBD1
j_gene: TRBJ1-2
abundance: NA
v_gene: TRBV11-3
CDR3nt: TGTGCCAGCAGCACTGGGACAGGGGGCAACTATGGCTACACCTTC
CDR3aa: CASSTGTGGNYGYTF

d_gene: NA
j_gene: TRBJ1-4
abundance: medium-sized
v_gene: TRBV28
CDR3nt: TGTGCCAGCAGCCTCTACCAGGCAACTAATGAAAAACTGTTTTTT
CDR3aa: CASSLYQATNEKLFF

d_gene: NA
j_gene: TRBJ2-7
abundance: medium-sized
v_gene: TRBV6-8
CDR3nt: TGTGCCAGCAGTCCCTCCCAGGGAACCTACGAGCAGTACTTC
CDR3aa: CASSPSQGTYEQYF